This T cell receptor (beta chain) appears in the sequencing data of a study of cytotoxic CD8 clonotypes in ibrutinib-treated CLL. Study summary: Response material was collected after a median about 12 months of treatment, range 6 to 36.

Depths of 1 in 200,000 to 1 in 1 million T cells were the sequencing target. Some clones are missing from TCRdb's copy, which holds only in-frame ones; the method was immunoSEQ multiplex PCR. The sample gives 15,000 or so clones, approximately 71% of which show up once; 18% is in the top ten. Findings of the study overall: Starting clonality was above that of age-matched healthy donors and tracked circulating CD8+ T-cell counts.

V was shortened by 4 bases and J by 2 bases, with 9 bases between the two germline ends. Per the germline V gene, CDR1 is SGHRS and CDR2 is YFSETQ. CDR3 length: 13 amino acids. This clone showed up just a few times. As yet, its antigen is unknown. The receptor comes from a human donor with chronic lymphocytic leukemia. The chain has TRBV5-1 and TRBJ1-1; a weak D match, TRBD1 (5 bases). Sequenced material: PBMCs, taken before ibrutinib treatment. Here the CDR3 DNA reads TGCGCCAGCAGCATCGACAGTAACACTGAAGCTTTCTTT. Its protein product is CASSIDSNTEAFF.